These 14 T cell receptor beta chains were sequenced from one sample in a study of T-cell reconstitution after alpha-beta-depleted transplantation in children. For TCRbeta, the library was prepared with unique molecular identifiers. A single record per CDR3 protein comes from TCRdb applying MiXCR to the PCR reads. The table lists 95,000 to 120,000 distinct CDR3 sequences, about 6% of them singletons. The sequenced sample was PBMCs, mostly from graft donor cells, obtained 360 days after TCRalphabeta/CD19-depleted stem cell transplant. These receptors came from a male patient aged 2-10 years who had a stem cell transplant for acute lymphoblastic leukemia, so the T cells may come from the graft donor.

The chain recombines TRBV7-9 with TRBJ1-2, with D perhaps TRBD1 (6 bases). V was trimmed by 3 bases and J by 6 bases, leaving 11 bases between them. The V gene's germline CDR1 is SEHNR and CDR2 FQNEAQ (reference sequence). The CDR3 contains 13 residues. The CDR3 reads CASSLGARNGYTF. The CDR3 DNA is TGTGCCAGCAGCTTGGGGGCGCGGAATGGCTACACCTTC.

Only a few counts were recorded for this clonotype. This chain connects TRBV7-9 to TRBJ1-4, with 8 bases identical to TRBD1. The germline gives CDR1 SEHNR, CDR2 FQNEAQ (reference sequence). Trimming cost V 6 bases and J 4 bases; bases outside gene matches: 7. The CDR3 spans 15 residues. CDR3 protein: CASSPRGQSNEKLFF. In DNA form, the CDR3 reads TGTGCCAGCAGTCCCAGGGGGCAGAGTAATGAAAAACTGTTTTTT.

This clonotype has a count of ten or more. A junction end diverges from the germline sequence, so it may reflect a read error. V gene TRBV7-7 combines with J gene TRBJ2-7; TRBD2 might be the D (7 bases). The CDR3 consists of 13 residues. Germline V gene lookup returns CDR1 SSHAT and CDR2 FNYEAQ (reference sequence). CDR3 residues: CASSLEGGYEQYF. CDR3 DNA: TGTGCTAGCAGCTTAGAGGGGGGGTACGAGCAGTACTTC.

This clonotype was picked up a small number of times. The J gene is TRBJ1-6, the V gene TRBV7-9; no reliable D call. In germline, CDR1 is SEHNR, CDR2 FQNEAQ (reference sequence). This CDR3 has 10 amino acids. CDR3 in amino acids: CGLGNSPLHF. For the CDR3, the DNA is TGTGGACTCGGGAATTCACCCCTCCACTTT.

The gene calls are TRBV15 and TRBJ1-1; D call uncertain. V lost 4 bases to trimming and J lost 0 bases, with 9 bases between them. The CDR3 contains 14 residues. CDR1 is LNHNV, CDR2 YYDKDF, per germline (reference sequence). CDR3 region: CATSTRRLNTEAFF. The CDR3, as DNA: TGTGCCACCAGCACTCGGCGGTTGAACACTGAAGCTTTCTTT.

This clonotype was detected many times. This chain connects TRBV10-3 to TRBJ2-1; D perhaps matches TRBD2 (5 bases). V shed 6 bases and J shed 4 bases, with 16 bases lying between them. The CDR3 is 15 amino acids. Germline V gives CDR1 ENHRY, CDR2 SYGVKD. The CDR3, as DNA: TGTGCCATCAGAATTGGCAGCGGAGTGTACAATGAGCAGTTCTTC. Its translation is CAIRIGSGVYNEQFF.

A few counts support this clonotype. V usage is TRBV29-1 and J usage is TRBJ1-1; possible D gene TRBD1, 5 bases. Trimming stripped 7 bases from V and 7 bases from J, with 16 bases between. This CDR3 is 12 amino acids long. Germline values: CDR1 SQVTM, CDR2 ANQGSEA. The CDR3 region is CSGGWAEYEAFF. The CDR3 DNA follows: TGCAGCGGGGGCTGGGCGGAGTATGAAGCTTTCTTT. Full variable domain (rest looked up from reference TRBV29-1 and TRBJ1-1): SAVISQKPSRDICQRGTSLTIQCQVDSQVTMMFWYRQQPGQSLTLIATANQGSEATYESGFVIDKFPISRPNLTFSTLTVSNMSPEDSSIYLCSGGWAEYEAFFGQGTRLTVV.

This clonotype showed up just a few times. The chain uses TRBV20-1 and TRBJ2-5; 15 bases fit TRBD2. CDR3 length equals 15 residues. Germline lookup yields CDR1 DFQATT and CDR2 SNEGSKA (reference sequence). Germline trimming cut 6 bases from V and 5 bases from J; bases unmatched to any gene: 7. CDR3 nucleotide sequence: TGCAGTGCCAGGACTAGCGGGAGGGCCGGGGAGACCCAGTACTTC. Encoded protein: CSARTSGRAGETQYF.

This clonotype was seen at least ten times. The chain couples TRBV20-1 to TRBJ1-2; no reliable D call. The CDR3 loop spans 8 amino acids. The germline V gene encodes CDR1 DFQATT and CDR2 SNEGSKA (reference sequence). The DNA of the CDR3 is TGCGGATACGATGGCTACACCTTC. This translates into CGYDGYTF.

V and J are TRBV6-1 and TRBJ2-7; perhaps D is TRBD1 or TRBD2 (5 bases each). The germline V gene encodes CDR1 MNHNS and CDR2 SASEGT. The length of the CDR3 is 15 residues. V was trimmed by 8 bases and J by 3 bases, leaving 20 bases between them. The CDR3 nucleotides read TGTGCCAGCCGACCTTCCCCGGGACGGAGCTACGAGCAGTACTTC. Encoded protein: CASRPSPGRSYEQYF.

This clonotype was detected once. The CDR3 does not end in the conserved phenylalanine or tryptophan, so this is likely a read error. The chain has TRBV15 and TRBJ2-7, with D possibly TRBD1 on 6 matching bases. Trimming took off 0 bases at V and 0 bases at J, with 18 bases between the two ends. This CDR3 has 18 residues. CDR1 and CDR2 from the germline V gene are LNHNV and YYDKDF (reference sequence). The CDR3 DNA sequence: TGTGCCACCAGCAGAGATGGAGTCAGCACAGGGCCCTCCTACGAGCAGTACTAC. Its translation: CATSRDGVSTGPSYEQYY.

The genes are TRBV7-8 and TRBJ2-7; the match to TRBD2 covers 8 bases. Germline assignment: CDR1 SGHVS and CDR2 FQNEAQ. This CDR3 comprises 14 residues. V trimming: 8 bases; J trimming: 4 bases; junction bases outside the gene matches: 10. The CDR3 region has the DNA TGTGCCAGCCGGGGGGGGGGCAGATCGTACGAGCAGTACTTC. It encodes CASRGGGRSYEQYF. The whole variable domain, remainder taken from reference TRBV7-8 and TRBJ2-7, is GAGVSQSPRYKVAKRGQDVALRCDPISGHVSLFWYQQALGQGPEFLTYFQNEAQLDKSGLPSDRFFAERPEGSVSTLKIQRTQQEDSAVYLCASRGGGRSYEQYFGPGTRLTVT.

This clonotype was recorded many times. The chain combines TRBV29-1 with TRBJ2-4; possibly TRBD2 for D (5 bases). In germline, CDR1 is SQVTM, CDR2 ANQGSEA. The V end lost 4 bases, the J end lost 4 bases, and 8 bases lay between the germline ends. This CDR3 is 12 amino acids long. The CDR3, as DNA: TGCAGCGTTGTAGCGCGAAAAAACATTCAGTACTTC. Protein product: CSVVARKNIQYF.

This clonotype was recorded at least ten times. The genes are TRBV7-9 and TRBJ2-5; D gene unclear. The CDR3 sequence is 12 residues long. Germline lookup yields CDR1 SEHNR and CDR2 FQNEAQ (reference sequence). With 6 bases removed from V and 2 bases from J, the gap between germline ends came to 7 bases. CDR3: CASSTRQETQYF. The CDR3 nucleotides read TGTGCCAGCAGTACAAGGCAAGAGACCCAGTACTTC.